This is a list of T cell receptor beta chains from one sample in a study of blood T cell repertoires in COVID-19. Sequencing used immunoSEQ multiplex PCR; TCRdb keeps in-frame clones, though not all of them. Of around 620,000 clones listed, around 89% are singletons. Source material: peripheral blood. The source is a woman aged 18-30 years with acute or convalescent COVID-19. Both conserved end residues are trimmed from each CDR3.

TRBJ1-2 | TRBV9 | ASSAREVSEGNYGYT
TRBJ2-3 | TRBV14 | ASSRMTAGLDTQY
TRBJ1-2 | TRBV5-1 | ASSLVSIGVGYT
TRBJ2-1 | TRBV6-6 | ASSQTTGIYNEQF
TRBJ1-6 | TRBV6-2/TRBV6-3 | ASSYRADRETYNSPLH
TRBJ1-5 | TRBV19 | ATLQTGQGTSQPQH
TRBJ2-1 | TRBV6-1 | ASSEPGGGDEQF
TRBJ1-1 | TRBV28 | ASSQAQGGDTEAF
TRBJ2-7 | TRBV2 | ASSDGSSYEQY
TRBJ2-7 | TRBV12-3/TRBV12-4 | ASSFLEQY
TRBJ1-2 | TRBV28 | ASAEGRGYGYT
TRBJ2-1 | TRBV5-4 | ASSLEGQGAAYNEQF
TRBJ1-6 | TRBV30 | AMGLSNSPLH
TRBJ2-7 | TRBV19 | ASSAATGGSYEQY
TRBJ1-6 | TRBV19 | ASSVDRRSPLH
TRBJ2-5 | TRBV6-5 | ASSYQRHNQETQY
TRBJ2-1 | TRBV7-2 | ASSLALAGSYNEQF
TRBJ1-5 | TRBV5-1 | ASSLVPGEQPQH
TRBJ2-7 | TRBV5-1 | ASSLGQGIYEQY
TRBJ1-1 | TRBV24-1 | ATRGETDIEAF
TRBJ1-2 | TRBV5-4 | ASSQGARGYGYT
TRBJ1-1 | TRBV5-8 | ASSHTGESTNTEAF
TRBJ1-2 | TRBV27 | ASSHRDSHYGYT
TRBJ2-7 | TRBV4-3 | ASSQGTGSNYEQY
TRBJ2-1 | TRBV6-4 | ASSEMGGTYNEQF
TRBJ1-1 | TRBV12-5 | ASGAPQRTGGTEAF
TRBJ1-2 | TRBV7-9 | ASSLPGYGSYT
TRBJ1-2 | TRBV25-1 | ASSATWDRGEYGYT
TRBJ2-7 | TRBV27 | ASSLSRGQAGYEQY
TRBJ2-1 | TRBV7-2 | ASSSTGASYNEQF
TRBJ2-2 | TRBV29-1 | SVVGHPNTGELF
TRBJ1-2 | TRBV27 | ASSLGGVDNYGYT
TRBJ1-5 | TRBV3-1/TRBV3-2 | ASSQDSGSGQPQH
TRBJ1-2 | TRBV9 | ASSATGQGYGYT
TRBJ1-4 | TRBV4-1 | ASSQDSWSRLF
TRBJ1-2 | TRBV11-2 | ASSRPGGNYGYT
TRBJ1-2 | TRBV5-6 | ASSRDRTNYGYT